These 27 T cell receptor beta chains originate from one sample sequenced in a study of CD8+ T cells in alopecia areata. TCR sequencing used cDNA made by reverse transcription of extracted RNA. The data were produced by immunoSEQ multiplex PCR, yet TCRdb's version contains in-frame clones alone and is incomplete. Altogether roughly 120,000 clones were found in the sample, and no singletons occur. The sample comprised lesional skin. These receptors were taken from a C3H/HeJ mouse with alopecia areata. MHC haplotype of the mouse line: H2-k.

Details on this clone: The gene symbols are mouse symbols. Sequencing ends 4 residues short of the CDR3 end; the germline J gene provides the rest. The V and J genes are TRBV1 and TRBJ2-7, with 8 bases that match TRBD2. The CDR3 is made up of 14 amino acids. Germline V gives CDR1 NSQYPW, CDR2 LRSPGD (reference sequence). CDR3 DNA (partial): TGCACCTGCAGTGCAGCGCTGGGGGGTTAT. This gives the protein CTCSAALGGY. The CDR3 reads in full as CTCSAALGGYEQYF.

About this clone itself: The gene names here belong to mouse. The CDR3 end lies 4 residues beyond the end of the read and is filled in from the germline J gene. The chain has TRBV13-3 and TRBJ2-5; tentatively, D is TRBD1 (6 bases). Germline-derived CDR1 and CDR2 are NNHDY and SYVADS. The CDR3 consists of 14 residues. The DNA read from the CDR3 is TGTGCCAGCAGTGAGGGACAACTCGAAGAC. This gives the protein CASSEGQLED. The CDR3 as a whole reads CASSEGQLEDTQYF.

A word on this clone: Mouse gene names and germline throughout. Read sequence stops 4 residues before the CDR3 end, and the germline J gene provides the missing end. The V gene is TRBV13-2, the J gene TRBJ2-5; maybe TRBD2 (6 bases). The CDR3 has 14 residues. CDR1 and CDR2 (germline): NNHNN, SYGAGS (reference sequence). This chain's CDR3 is CASGEELGEDTQYF. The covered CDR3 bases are TGTGCCAGCGGTGAAGAACTGGGAGAAGAC.

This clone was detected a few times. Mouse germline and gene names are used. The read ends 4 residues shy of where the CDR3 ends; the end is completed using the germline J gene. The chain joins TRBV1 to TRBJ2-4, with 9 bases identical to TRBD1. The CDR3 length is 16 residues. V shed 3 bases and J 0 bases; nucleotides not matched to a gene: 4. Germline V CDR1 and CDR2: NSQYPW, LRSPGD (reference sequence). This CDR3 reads CTCSAGQGNSQNTLYF. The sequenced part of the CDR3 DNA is TGCACCTGCAGTGCGGGACAGGGTAATAGTCAAAAC.

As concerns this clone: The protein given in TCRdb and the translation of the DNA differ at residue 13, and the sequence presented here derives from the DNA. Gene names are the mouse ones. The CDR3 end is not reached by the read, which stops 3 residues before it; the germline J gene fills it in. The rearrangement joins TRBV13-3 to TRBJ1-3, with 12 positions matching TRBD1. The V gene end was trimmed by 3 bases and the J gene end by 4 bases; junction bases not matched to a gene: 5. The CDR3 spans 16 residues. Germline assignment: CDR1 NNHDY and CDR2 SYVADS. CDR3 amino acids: CASSVRDRGQGNTLYF. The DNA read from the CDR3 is TGTGCCAGCAGTGTCCGGGACAGGGGGCAAGGAAATACG.

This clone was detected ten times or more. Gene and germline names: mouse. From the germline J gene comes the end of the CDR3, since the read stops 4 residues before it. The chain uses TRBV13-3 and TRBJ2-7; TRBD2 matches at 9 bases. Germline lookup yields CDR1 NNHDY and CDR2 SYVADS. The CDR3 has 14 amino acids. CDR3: CASRYWGAKYEQYF. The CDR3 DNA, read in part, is TGTGCCAGCAGATACTGGGGGGCCAAATAT.

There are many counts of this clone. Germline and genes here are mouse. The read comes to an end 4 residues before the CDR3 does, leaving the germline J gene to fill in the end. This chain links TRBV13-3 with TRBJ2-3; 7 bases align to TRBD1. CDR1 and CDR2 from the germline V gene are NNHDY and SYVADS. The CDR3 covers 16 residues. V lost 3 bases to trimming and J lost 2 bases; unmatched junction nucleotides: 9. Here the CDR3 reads CASSASTGNFAETLYF. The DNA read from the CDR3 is TGTGCCAGCAGTGCGTCGACAGGGAATTTTGCAGAA.

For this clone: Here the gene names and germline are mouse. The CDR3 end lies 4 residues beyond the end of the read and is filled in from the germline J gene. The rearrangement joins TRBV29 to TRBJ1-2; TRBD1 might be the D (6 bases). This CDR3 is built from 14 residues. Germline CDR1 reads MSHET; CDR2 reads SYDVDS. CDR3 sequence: CASSSGLGGLDYTF. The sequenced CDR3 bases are TGTGCTAGCAGTTCGGGACTGGGGGGGCTC.

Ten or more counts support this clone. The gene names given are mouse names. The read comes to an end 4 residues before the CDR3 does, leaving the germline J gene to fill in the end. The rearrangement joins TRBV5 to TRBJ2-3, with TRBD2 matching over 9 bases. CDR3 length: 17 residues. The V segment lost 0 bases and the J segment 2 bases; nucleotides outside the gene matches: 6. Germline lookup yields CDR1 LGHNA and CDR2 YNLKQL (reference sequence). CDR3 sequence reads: CASSQDLGGRFAETLYF. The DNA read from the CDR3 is TGTGCCAGCAGCCAAGATTTGGGGGGGCGTTTTGCAGAA.

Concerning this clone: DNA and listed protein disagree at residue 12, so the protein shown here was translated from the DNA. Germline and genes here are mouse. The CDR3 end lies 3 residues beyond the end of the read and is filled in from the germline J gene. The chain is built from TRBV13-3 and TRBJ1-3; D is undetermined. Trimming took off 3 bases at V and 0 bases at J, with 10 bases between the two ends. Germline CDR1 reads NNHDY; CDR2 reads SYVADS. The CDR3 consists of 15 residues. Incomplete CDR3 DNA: TGTGCCAGCAGTGCGTACAAAAATTCTGGAAATACG. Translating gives CASSAYKNSGNT. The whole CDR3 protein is CASSAYKNSGNTLYF. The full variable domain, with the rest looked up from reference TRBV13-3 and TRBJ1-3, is EAAVTQSPRSKVAVTGGKVTLSCHQTNNHDYMYWYRQDTGHGLRLIHYSYVADSTEKGDIPDGYKASRPSQENFSLILELASLSQTAVYFCASSAYKNSGNTLYFGEGSRLIVV.

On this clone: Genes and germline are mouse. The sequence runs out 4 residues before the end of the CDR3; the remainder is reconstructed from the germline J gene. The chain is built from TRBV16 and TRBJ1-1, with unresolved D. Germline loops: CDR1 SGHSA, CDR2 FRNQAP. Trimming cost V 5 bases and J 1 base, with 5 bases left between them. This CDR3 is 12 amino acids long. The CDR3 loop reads CASSHRNTEVFF. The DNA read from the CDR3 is TGTGCAAGCAGCCACAGAAACACA. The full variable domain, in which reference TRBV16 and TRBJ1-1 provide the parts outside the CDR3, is NAGVIQTPRHKVTGKGQEATLWCEPISGHSAVFWYRQTIVQGLEFLTYFRNQAPIDDSGMPKERFSAQMPNQSHSTLKIQSTQPQDSAVYLCASSHRNTEVFFGKGTRLTVV.

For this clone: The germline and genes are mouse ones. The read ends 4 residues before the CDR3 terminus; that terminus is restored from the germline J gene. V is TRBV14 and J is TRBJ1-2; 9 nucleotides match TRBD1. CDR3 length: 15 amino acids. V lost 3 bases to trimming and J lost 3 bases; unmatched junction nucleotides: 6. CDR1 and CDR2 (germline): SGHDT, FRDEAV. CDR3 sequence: CASSSGQGKDSDYTF. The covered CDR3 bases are TGTGCCAGCAGTTCAGGACAGGGGAAGGACTCC.

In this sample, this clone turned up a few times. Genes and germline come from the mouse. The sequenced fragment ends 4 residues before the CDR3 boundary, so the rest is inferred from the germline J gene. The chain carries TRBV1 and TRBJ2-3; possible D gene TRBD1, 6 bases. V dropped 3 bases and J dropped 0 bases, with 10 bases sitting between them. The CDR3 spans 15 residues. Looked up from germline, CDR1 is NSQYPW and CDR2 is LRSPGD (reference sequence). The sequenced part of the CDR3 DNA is TGCACCTGCAGTGCGACAGGTCCTAGTGCAGAA. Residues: CTCSATGPSAE. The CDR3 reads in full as CTCSATGPSAETLYF.

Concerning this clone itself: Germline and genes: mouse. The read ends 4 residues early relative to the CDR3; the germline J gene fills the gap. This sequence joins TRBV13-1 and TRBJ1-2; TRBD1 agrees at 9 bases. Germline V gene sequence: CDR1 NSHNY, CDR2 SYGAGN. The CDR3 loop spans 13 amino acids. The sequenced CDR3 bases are TGTGCCAGCAGTGATTGGACAGGGGCC. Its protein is CASSDWTGA. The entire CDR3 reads CASSDWTGADYTF.

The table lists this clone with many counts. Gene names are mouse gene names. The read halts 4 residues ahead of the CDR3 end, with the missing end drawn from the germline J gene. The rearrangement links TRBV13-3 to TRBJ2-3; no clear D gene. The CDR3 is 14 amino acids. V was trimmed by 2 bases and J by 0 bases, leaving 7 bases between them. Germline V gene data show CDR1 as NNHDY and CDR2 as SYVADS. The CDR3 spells CASSEVKSAETLYF. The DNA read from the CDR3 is TGTGCCAGCAGTGAAGTCAAAAGTGCAGAA.

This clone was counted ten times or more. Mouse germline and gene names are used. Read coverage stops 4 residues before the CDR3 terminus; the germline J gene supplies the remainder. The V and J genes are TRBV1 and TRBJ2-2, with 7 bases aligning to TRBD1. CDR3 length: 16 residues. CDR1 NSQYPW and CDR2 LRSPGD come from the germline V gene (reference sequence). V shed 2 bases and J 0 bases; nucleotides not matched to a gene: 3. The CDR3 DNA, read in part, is TGCACCTGCAGTGCACCGGGACAGACAAACACCGGG. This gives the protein CTCSAPGQTNTG. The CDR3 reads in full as CTCSAPGQTNTGQLYF. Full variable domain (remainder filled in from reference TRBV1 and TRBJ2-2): VTLLEQNPRWRLVPRGQAVNLRCILKNSQYPWMSWYQQDLQKQLQWLFTLRSPGDKEVKSLPGADYLATRVTDTELRLQVANMSQGRTLYCTCSAPGQTNTGQLYFGEGSKLTVL.

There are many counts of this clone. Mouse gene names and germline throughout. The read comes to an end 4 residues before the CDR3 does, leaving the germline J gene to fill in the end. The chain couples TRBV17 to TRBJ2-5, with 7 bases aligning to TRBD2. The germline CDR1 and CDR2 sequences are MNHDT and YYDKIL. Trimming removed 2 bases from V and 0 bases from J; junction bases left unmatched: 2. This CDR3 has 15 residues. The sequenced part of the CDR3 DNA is TGTGCTAGCAGTAGACTGGGGGTTAACCAAGAC. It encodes CASSRLGVNQD. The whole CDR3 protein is CASSRLGVNQDTQYF.

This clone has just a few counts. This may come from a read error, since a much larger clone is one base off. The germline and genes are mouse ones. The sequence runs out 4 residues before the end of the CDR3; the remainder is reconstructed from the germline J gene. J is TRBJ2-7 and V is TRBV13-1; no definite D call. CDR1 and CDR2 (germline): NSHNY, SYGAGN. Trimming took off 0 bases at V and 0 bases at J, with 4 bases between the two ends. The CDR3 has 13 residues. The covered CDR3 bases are TGTGCCAGCAGTGATGGTCACTCCTAT. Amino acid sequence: CASSDGHSY. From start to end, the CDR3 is CASSDGHSYEQYF.

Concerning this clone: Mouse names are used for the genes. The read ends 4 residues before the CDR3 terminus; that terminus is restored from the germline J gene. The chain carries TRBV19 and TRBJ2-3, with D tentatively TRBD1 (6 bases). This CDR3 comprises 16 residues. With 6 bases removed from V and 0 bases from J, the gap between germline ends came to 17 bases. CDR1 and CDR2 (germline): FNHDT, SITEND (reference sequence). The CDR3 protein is CASTPQGPVSAETLYF. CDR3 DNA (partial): TGTGCCAGCACCCCACAGGGTCCGGTGAGTGCAGAA. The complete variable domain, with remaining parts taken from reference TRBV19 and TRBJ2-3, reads GGIITQTPKFLIGQEGQKLTLKCQQNFNHDTMYWYRQDSGKGLRLIYYSITENDLQKGDLSEGYDASREKKSSFSLTVTSAQKNEMAVFLCASTPQGPVSAETLYFGSGTRLTVL.

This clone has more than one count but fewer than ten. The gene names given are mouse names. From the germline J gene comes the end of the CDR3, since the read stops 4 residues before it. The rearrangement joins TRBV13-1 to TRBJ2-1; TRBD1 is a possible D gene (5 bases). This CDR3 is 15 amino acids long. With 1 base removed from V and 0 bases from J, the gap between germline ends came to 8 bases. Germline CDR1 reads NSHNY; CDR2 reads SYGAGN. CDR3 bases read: TGTGCCAGCAGTGATTTGCAGGGTAACTATGCT. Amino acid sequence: CASSDLQGNYA. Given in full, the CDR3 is CASSDLQGNYAEQFF.

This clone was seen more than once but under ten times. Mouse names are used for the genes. CDR3 in amino acids: CASSDNWGGPPYEQYF. The covered CDR3 bases are TGTGCCAGCAGTGATAACTGGGGGGGACCACCCTAT. The chain links TRBV13-3 to TRBJ2-7; 10 bases align to TRBD2. The read comes to an end 4 residues before the CDR3 does, leaving the germline J gene to fill in the end. CDR1 NNHDY and CDR2 SYVADS come from the germline V gene. Trimming cost V 1 base and J 2 bases; bases outside gene matches: 6. The CDR3 covers 16 residues.

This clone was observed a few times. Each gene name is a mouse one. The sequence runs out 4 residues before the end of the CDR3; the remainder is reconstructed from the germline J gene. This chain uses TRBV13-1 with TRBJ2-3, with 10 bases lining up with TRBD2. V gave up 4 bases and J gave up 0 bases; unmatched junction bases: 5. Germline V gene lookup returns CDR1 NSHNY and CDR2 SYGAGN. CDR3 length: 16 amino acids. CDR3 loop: CASSPRDWGSAETLYF. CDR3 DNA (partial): TGTGCCAGCAGTCCCCGGGACTGGGGTAGTGCAGAA.

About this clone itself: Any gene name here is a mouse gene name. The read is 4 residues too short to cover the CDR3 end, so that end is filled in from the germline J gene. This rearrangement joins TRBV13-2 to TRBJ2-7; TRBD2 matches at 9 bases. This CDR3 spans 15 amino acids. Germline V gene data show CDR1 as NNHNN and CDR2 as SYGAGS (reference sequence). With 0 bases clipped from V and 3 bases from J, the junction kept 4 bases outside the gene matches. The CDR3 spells CASGDGPGGDYEQYF. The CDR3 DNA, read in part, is TGTGCCAGCGGTGATGGTCCTGGGGGGGACTAT.

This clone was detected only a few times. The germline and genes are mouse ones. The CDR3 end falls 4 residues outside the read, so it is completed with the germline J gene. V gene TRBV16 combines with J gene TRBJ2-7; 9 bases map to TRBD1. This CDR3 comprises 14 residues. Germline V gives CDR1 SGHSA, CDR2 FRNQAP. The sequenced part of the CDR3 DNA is TGTGCAAGCAGCTTATCCGGGACAGGGAAT. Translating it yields CASSLSGTGN. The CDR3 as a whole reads CASSLSGTGNEQYF.

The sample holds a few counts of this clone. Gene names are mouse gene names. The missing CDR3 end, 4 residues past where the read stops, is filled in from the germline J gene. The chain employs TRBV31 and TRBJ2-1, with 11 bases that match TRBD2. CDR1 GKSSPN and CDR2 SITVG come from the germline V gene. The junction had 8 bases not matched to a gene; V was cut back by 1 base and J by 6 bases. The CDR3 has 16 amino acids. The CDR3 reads CAWSPTGLGGFAEQFF. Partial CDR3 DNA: TGTGCCTGGAGTCCCACCGGACTGGGGGGATTTGCT. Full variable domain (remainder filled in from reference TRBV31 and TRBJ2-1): AQTIHQWPVAEIKAVGSPLSLGCTIKGKSSPNLYWYWQATGGTLQQLFYSITVGQVESVVQLNLSASRPKDDQFILSTEKLLLSHSGFYLCAWSPTGLGGFAEQFFGPGTRLTVL.

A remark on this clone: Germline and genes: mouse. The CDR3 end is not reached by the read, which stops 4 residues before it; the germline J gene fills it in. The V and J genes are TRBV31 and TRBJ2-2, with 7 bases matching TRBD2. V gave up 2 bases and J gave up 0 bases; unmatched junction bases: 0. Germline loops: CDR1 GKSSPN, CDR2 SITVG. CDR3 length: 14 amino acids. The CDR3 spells CAWSGGANTGQLYF. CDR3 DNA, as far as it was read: TGTGCCTGGAGTGGGGGGGCAAACACCGGG.

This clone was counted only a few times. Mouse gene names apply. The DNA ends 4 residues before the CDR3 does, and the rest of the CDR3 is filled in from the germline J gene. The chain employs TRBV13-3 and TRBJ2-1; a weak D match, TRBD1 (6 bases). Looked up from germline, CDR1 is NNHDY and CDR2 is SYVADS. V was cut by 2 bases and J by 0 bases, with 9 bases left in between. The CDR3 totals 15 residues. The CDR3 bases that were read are TGTGCCAGCAGTGAGGGACAAACTAACTATGCT. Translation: CASSEGQTNYA. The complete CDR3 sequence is CASSEGQTNYAEQFF.